The rows below give T cell receptor beta chains drawn from one sample of a study of T-cell memory formation after mild COVID-19. A single record per CDR3 protein comes from TCRdb applying MiXCR to the 5' RACE reads. The sample has about 150,000 distinct CDR3 sequences, 6% to 7% seen once. Sequencing was done on a sample of PBMCs or a T cell subset sorted from them (not recorded which). The receptors were gathered from an adult woman who had mild COVID-19 (a few samples of this study predate the infection). Cell type and time point are not known. CDR3s include the opening cysteine and the closing phenylalanine or tryptophan. A D gene is named only where the DNA matches it firmly. A clone size is listed for some rows: how often the clone was seen (once, few, many), or a class if it is expanded.

v_gene,d_gene,abundance,j_gene,CDR3aa,CDR3nt
TRBV3-1,.,.,TRBJ1-1,CASSQSSEAFF,TGTGCCAGCAGCCAAAGCTCTGAAGCTTTCTTT
TRBV7-9,.,few,TRBJ1-5,CASSLASGANQPQHF,TGTGCCAGCAGCTTAGCATCGGGGGCGAATCAGCCCCAGCATTTT
TRBV18,.,few,TRBJ2-1,CASSLQGTDYNEQFF,TGTGCCAGCTCACTTCAGGGGACGGACTACAATGAGCAGTTCTTC
TRBV7-9,.,many,TRBJ2-5,CASSLAGLETQYF,TGTGCCAGCAGCTTAGCGGGTTTGGAGACCCAGTACTTC
TRBV29-1,.,few,TRBJ1-1,CSVELGWVEAFF,TGCAGCGTTGAGTTAGGGTGGGTTGAAGCTTTCTTT
TRBV15,.,few,TRBJ2-6,CATSIRVGSGANVLTF,TGTGCCACCAGCATCAGGGTGGGCTCTGGGGCCAACGTCCTGACTTTC
TRBV12-3/TRBV12-4,.,few,TRBJ1-1,CASSFNRMNTEAFF,TGTGCCAGCAGTTTTAACAGGATGAACACTGAAGCTTTCTTT
TRBV5-6,.,.,TRBJ2-7,CASSLWGRRPYEQYF,TGTGCCAGCAGCTTATGGGGACGCCGGCCCTACGAGCAGTACTTC
TRBV10-3,.,.,TRBJ1-3,CAISVAALSGNTIYF,TGTGCCATCAGTGTGGCAGCTCTCTCTGGAAACACCATATATTTT
TRBV5-1,TRBD2,many,TRBJ2-1,CASSLRLAESYNEQFF,TGCGCCAGCAGCTTGAGGCTAGCGGAGTCCTACAATGAGCAGTTCTTC
TRBV29-1,TRBD1,many,TRBJ1-2,CSTGDRGNDYGYTF,TGCAGCACGGGGGACAGGGGGAACGACTATGGCTACACCTTC
TRBV7-2,.,.,TRBJ2-2,CASSHQPARNTGELFF,TGTGCCAGCAGCCACCAGCCCGCTAGGAACACCGGGGAGCTGTTTTTT
TRBV12-3/TRBV12-4,TRBD2,.,TRBJ2-2,CASSLGLGGTGELFF,TGTGCCAGCAGTCTGGGACTAGGAGGCACCGGGGAGCTGTTTTTT
TRBV5-1,TRBD2,few,TRBJ2-7,CASSHDPGGIYEQYF,TGCGCCAGCAGCCACGACCCGGGGGGTATCTACGAGCAGTACTTC
TRBV7-2,TRBD2,.,TRBJ2-1,CASNSRGGYNEQFF,TGTGCCAGCAACTCCCGGGGGGGGTACAATGAGCAGTTCTTC
TRBV7-2,TRBD2,few,TRBJ2-3,CASSRLGTSGSTDTQYF,TGTGCCAGCAGCCGCCTTGGGACTAGCGGGAGCACAGATACGCAGTATTTT
TRBV5-1,TRBD2,.,TRBJ2-1,CASSLGSSGRGNEQFF,TGCGCCAGCAGCTTGGGATCGAGCGGGAGGGGGAATGAGCAGTTCTTC
TRBV6-5,TRBD2,many,TRBJ2-1,CASSYLGLAGAMFF,TGTGCCAGCAGTTACTTGGGACTAGCGGGAGCAATGTTCTTC
TRBV6-1,TRBD1,.,TRBJ2-2,CASSEQMRGRFAGELFF,TGTGCCAGCAGTGAACAGATGAGGGGGCGATTTGCCGGGGAGCTGTTTTTT
TRBV9,TRBD2,many,TRBJ2-1,CASSVALLASYNEQFF,TGTGCCAGCAGCGTAGCTTTACTAGCGAGCTACAATGAGCAGTTCTTC
TRBV20-1,.,many,TRBJ1-6,CSARDMADSPLHF,TGCAGTGCTAGAGATATGGCAGATTCACCCCTCCACTTT
TRBV12-3/TRBV12-4,.,many,TRBJ1-2,CASRRLGYYGYTF,TGTGCCAGCAGACGCCTAGGGTACTATGGCTACACCTTC
TRBV5-1,.,many,TRBJ2-2,CASSVAGTSNTGELFF,TGCGCCAGCAGCGTGGCCGGGACATCGAACACCGGGGAGCTGTTTTTT
TRBV12-3/TRBV12-4,.,many,TRBJ2-7,CASSSTGTGQYF,TGTGCCAGCAGTTCAACAGGGACCGGGCAGTACTTC
TRBV9,.,many,TRBJ2-7,CASSVDMGTHEQYF,TGTGCCAGCAGCGTAGATATGGGAACCCACGAGCAGTACTTC
TRBV5-1,TRBD1,many,TRBJ2-1,CASSLGTGPGNEQFF,TGCGCCAGCAGCTTGGGGACAGGTCCGGGCAATGAGCAGTTCTTC
TRBV6-6,TRBD1,few,TRBJ1-1,CASRTGGSGPLGNTEAFF,TGTGCCAGCAGAACAGGGGGCTCTGGCCCTTTGGGGAACACTGAAGCTTTCTTT
TRBV7-9,.,many,TRBJ2-5,CASSPRGSYRLQETQYF,TGTGCCAGCAGCCCAAGAGGTTCGTATAGGCTGCAAGAGACCCAGTACTTC
TRBV24-1,.,.,TRBJ2-1,CATSDSMNTAREQFF,TGTGCCACCAGTGATTCCATGAATACAGCACGCGAGCAGTTCTTC
TRBV16,TRBD1,.,TRBJ1-5,CASSQRDRLSNQPQHF,TGTGCCAGCAGCCAAAGGGACAGGTTGAGTAATCAGCCCCAGCATTTT
TRBV24-1,.,.,TRBJ2-5,CATSETAGNQETQYF,TGTGCCACCAGTGAAACCGCCGGGAACCAAGAGACCCAGTACTTC
TRBV18,.,few,TRBJ2-1,CASSPLSSRDNEQFF,TGTGCCAGCTCACCACTTTCCAGCAGGGACAATGAGCAGTTCTTC
TRBV5-1,TRBD1,few,TRBJ1-1,CASSSYGTGGTEAFF,TGCGCCAGCAGCTCGTACGGGACAGGGGGCACTGAAGCTTTCTTT
TRBV7-8,TRBD2,many,TRBJ2-1,CASSGRPGLAGHSYNEQFF,TGTGCCAGCAGCGGACGACCGGGACTAGCGGGGCACTCCTACAATGAGCAGTTCTTC
TRBV5-1,TRBD2,few,TRBJ2-4,CASSSRGGKAKNIQYF,TGCGCCAGCAGCTCCCGCGGGGGAAAAGCCAAAAACATTCAGTACTTC
TRBV5-1,.,.,TRBJ2-1,CASSSTGTPSSYNEQFF,TGCGCCAGCAGCTCCACCGGGACACCTAGCTCCTACAATGAGCAGTTCTTC
TRBV18,TRBD2,many,TRBJ2-5,CASSHGGGKRQTQYF,TGTGCCAGCTCCCACGGCGGGGGGAAGAGGCAGACCCAGTACTTC
TRBV24-1,.,many,TRBJ2-5,CATSARFRGDETQYF,TGTGCCACCAGTGCGCGATTCAGGGGCGACGAGACCCAGTACTTC
TRBV3-1,.,many,TRBJ2-1,CASSQDWKKGEQFF,TGTGCCAGCAGCCAAGATTGGAAAAAGGGGGAGCAGTTCTTC
TRBV5-4,.,many,TRBJ2-5,CASSLPGPSQETQYF,TGTGCCAGCAGCTTACCCGGACCCTCACAAGAGACCCAGTACTTC
TRBV6-2/TRBV6-3,.,many,TRBJ2-3,CASSYRVPRVGQYF,TGTGCCAGCAGTTACCGGGTACCCCGAGTTGGGCAGTATTTT
TRBV20-1,.,.,TRBJ2-2,CSAKRAGTTGELFF,TGCAGTGCTAAAAGGGCGGGTACCACCGGGGAGCTGTTTTTT
TRBV12-3/TRBV12-4,.,.,TRBJ2-4,CASSLGRAQNIQYF,TGTGCCAGCAGTTTAGGGAGGGCGCAAAACATTCAGTACTTC
TRBV5-1,.,many,TRBJ2-2,CASSLLIGDTGELFF,TGCGCCAGCAGCTTGTTAATAGGGGACACCGGGGAGCTGTTTTTT
TRBV20-1,.,.,TRBJ2-3,CSAATNTDTQYF,TGCAGTGCTGCAACAAACACAGATACGCAGTATTTT